Sequencing of this T cell receptor beta chain was carried out in a study of blood T cell repertoires in COVID-19. Overall study context: Some COVID-19 samples were acute and others convalescent; all came from the United States, Italy and Spain. T cells, B-cell-depleted T cells, or PBMCs provided the cDNA or gDNA that served as material.

V lost 5 bases to trimming and J lost 0 bases; unmatched junction nucleotides: 9. Germline CDR1 is MNHEY and CDR2 is SVGEGT. This CDR3 spans 17 amino acids. Original processing methods: Reference gene primer amplification yielded estimated nucleated cell counts. The table came from immunoSEQ multiplex PCR; TCRdb's copy has only in-frame clones and leaves some out. For V, J and clone size, that table is used; D and trimming come from the DNA. This table holds roughly 160,000 clones, roughly 91% found once. Sequenced material: peripheral blood. This TCR was recovered from a man in his fifties who had recovered from COVID-19. V and J are TRBV6-2 or TRBV6-3 and TRBJ2-3, with 9 bases matching TRBD2. CDR3: CASSLNPGLASTDTQYF. The CDR3 bases are TGTGCCAGCAGTCTGAACCCGGGACTAGCTAGCACAGATACGCAGTATTTT.